This TCR beta chain appears in the sequencing data of a study of blood T cell repertoires in COVID-19 (dated by TCRdb to 2018 to 2020). At the level of the whole study: Samples covering the acute and convalescent phases of COVID-19 were provided by collaborators in the United States, Italy and Spain. The material from the prospective study consisted of cDNA or gDNA derived from T cells, B-cell-depleted T cells, or PBMCs. The dataset comprised deeply sampled blood TCRbeta repertoires from subjects exposed to, actively infected with, or recovered from COVID-19. The repertoires were released in a freely available public database meant as a resource for research on the immune response to SARS-CoV-2. Samples were obtained from the ongoing ImmuneRACE study (first 160 participants) and from roughly 1,300 subjects provided by 6 global collaborators. Nearly every sample came with metadata listing a de-identified subject ID, COVID-19 status, age in years and sex. Where HLA class I and class II types were available, the types were taken from metadata supplied by the sample provider, not from assay-based typing.

TCRbeta CDR3 regions were amplified from genomic DNA using the immunoSEQ Assay, a bias-controlled multiplex PCR. The source study handled its data this way. The number of nucleated cells in each sample was estimated from the amplification of reference gene primers within the assay. Sequence reads were collapsed and filtered to measure the absolute abundance of every unique TCRbeta CDR3 rearrangement. For each sample, productive Simpson clonality was calculated by taking the square root of Simpson's diversity index across productive rearrangements. The table was pulled from immuneACCESS by TCRdb, which kept in-frame rearrangements only. Such tables lose some clones; where checked, under half of the loss comes from unresolved V genes, and the rest has no known cause. Clonal size and the V and J genes are those of that table, whereas D and trimming came from the DNA. This sample is represented by around 400,000 clones; around 83% of them were singletons. Less than 6% of the sample is taken by the ten largest.

Enrolling through a virtual design, the prospective study's participants ranged in age from roughly 18 to 89 years and lived across 20 to 30 United States geographic areas. To assign participants to cohorts, the prospective study relied on clinical history that participants themselves reported in a screening survey and a study questionnaire. Recovered participants in ImmuneRACE Cohort 3 were defined by two consecutive negative NP/OP PCR tests, clearance by a healthcare professional, or resolution of symptoms. In the prospective study, mobile phlebotomists collected whole blood, serum and a nasopharyngeal or oropharyngeal swab from each participant. Over a roughly 2-month period, participants in the prospective study had the option of providing additional blood draws and questionnaires. Before DNA extraction, blood samples from the prospective study were shipped at room temperature or frozen. What the study reported, not specific to this receptor: Clinical and demographic metadata were provided uncurated, with the amount varying by source and participant.

Turning to this clone: Its antigen is unknown. Per-base qualities were not stored, and no clone one base away is much larger.

The CDR3 numbers 15 residues from cysteine through phenylalanine. The read is trimmed to its CDR3 DNA, 45 bases read in frame from base 1. The trim is 2 bases for V and 0 bases for J, with a gap of 9 bases between the germline ends. CDR1 and CDR2, per the germline V gene, are SGHDT and YYEEEE. The chain links TRBV5-6 with TRBJ2-1; a tentative D match to TRBD2 spans 6 bases. Sequenced material: PBMCs or T cells enriched from blood (not recorded which). This clonotype originated in a woman in her forties or fifties who had recovered from COVID-19. The DNA reads as follows: TGTGCCAGCAGCTTTGGGGGGTCCTCCTACAATGAGCAGTTCTTC. This codes for CASSFGGSSYNEQFF.